Below, 23 T cell receptor beta chains from the same sample are listed, as sequenced in a study of blood T cell repertoires in COVID-19. Assay used: immunoSEQ multiplex PCR; TCRdb lists only in-frame clones, some missing. The data hold over 100,000 clones, with 70% to 90% observed a single time. The material sequenced was peripheral blood. The receptors originated from a man aged 45-65 years with acute or convalescent COVID-19.

The chain links TRBV3-1 (or the pseudogene TRBV3-2) to TRBJ2-2; weak D call: TRBD1 (6 bases). The CDR3 has 13 residues. In germline, CDR1 is LGHDT, CDR2 YNNKEL (reference sequence). V was shortened by 4 bases and J by 5 bases, with 8 bases between the two germline ends. The CDR3 region is CASSLDRTGELFF. CDR3 DNA: TGTGCCAGCAGCCTCGACAGGACCGGGGAGCTGTTTTTT.

Concerning this clone itself: Relative to the germline gene, one junction end is altered; a read error may explain this. The V and J genes are TRBV5-5 and TRBJ2-7; 8 nucleotides match TRBD1. The V gene's germline CDR1 is SGHKS and CDR2 YYEKEE (reference sequence). This CDR3 comprises 15 residues. CDR3 in DNA: TGTGCCAGCAACTTGAGGACAGGGACTTTCTACGAGCAGTACTTC. This gives the protein CASNLRTGTFYEQYF.

The chain joins TRBV19 to TRBJ1-3, with a weak D call TRBD1 (5 bases). Trimming stripped 6 bases from V and 0 bases from J, with 15 bases between. CDR3 size: 16 residues. Germline V gene lookup returns CDR1 LNHDA and CDR2 SQIVND (reference sequence). CDR3 nucleotides: TGTGCCAGTAGGGACCGAACAGGATCCTCTGGAAACACCATATATTTT. Residues: CASRDRTGSSGNTIYF.

V is TRBV29-1 and J is TRBJ1-1, with a possible D match to TRBD1 (5 bases). The V gene lost 7 bases and the J gene lost 5 bases, with 17 bases spanning the gap. Per the germline V gene, CDR1 is SQVTM and CDR2 is ANQGSEA. This CDR3 spans 13 amino acids. This CDR3 reads CSAGGNGGTEAFF. CDR3 coding DNA: TGCAGCGCCGGAGGCAATGGGGGGACTGAAGCTTTCTTT.

The chain is built from TRBV6-1 and TRBJ1-3; D ambiguous. Germline V CDR1 and CDR2: MNHNS, SASEGT. Trimming shortened V by 3 bases and J by 2 bases, and 5 bases separated the two germline ends. The CDR3 contains 13 residues. As DNA, the CDR3 is TGTGCCAGCAGTGAGGAGGCTGGAAACACCATATATTTT. Translated, it gives CASSEEAGNTIYF.

This chain joins TRBV6-5 and TRBJ2-1, with TRBD2 matching 9 bases. Germline V gives CDR1 MNHEY, CDR2 SVGAGI. The length of the CDR3 is 15 residues. V was pared by 1 base and J by 6 bases, with 4 bases of the junction left unmatched. Here the CDR3 reads CASSYFRGGANEQFF. For the CDR3, the DNA is TGTGCCAGCAGTTACTTTCGCGGGGGGGCCAATGAGCAGTTCTTC.

To note about this clone: The sample contains more than one DNA sequence encoding this CDR3. The gene calls are TRBV7-9 and TRBJ1-1, with D perhaps TRBD1 (5 bases). This CDR3 is built from 14 residues. Trimming stripped 0 bases from V and 1 base from J, with 6 bases between. Germline V lookup: CDR1 SEHNR, CDR2 FQNEAQ (reference sequence). CDR3 loop: CASSLAQGNTEAFF. The CDR3 nucleotides read TGTGCCAGCAGCTTAGCCCAGGGGAACACTGAAGCTTTCTTT.

The CDR3 coding sequence is TGTGCCAGTAGTGGCGGACAGGGGGCTATACTAATGTATAGCAATCAGCCCCAGCATTTT. Translation: CASSGGQGAILMYSNQPQHF. This chain links TRBV19 with TRBJ1-5, with 11 bases matching TRBD1. With V trimmed by 5 bases and J by 0 bases, 15 bases remained unmatched. From germline, CDR1 is LNHDA and CDR2 SQIVND (reference sequence). The CDR3 is made up of 20 amino acids.

The chain couples TRBV7-4 to TRBJ1-5; no firm D call. Between the trimmed V and J ends, which lost 5 bases and 4 bases, there was a span of 18 bases. Germline V lookup: CDR1 SGHVT, CDR2 SQSDAQ. The CDR3 consists of 16 residues. CDR3 region: CASSPGRVSANQPQHF. The CDR3 DNA is TGTGCCAGCAGCCCCGGGAGGGTTTCCGCGAATCAGCCCCAGCATTTT.

DNA of the CDR3: TGTGCCAGCAGCTTAGAAGGCGGGGACACCATATATTTT. Residues: CASSLEGGDTIYF. The genes are TRBV7-2 and TRBJ1-3; D remains unclear. CDR1 is SGHTA and CDR2 is FQGNSA in the germline V gene. This CDR3 region has 13 residues. V was clipped by 1 base and J by 8 bases, with 9 bases between them.

This sequence joins TRBV27 and TRBJ1-1, with D unclear. V was pared by 8 bases and J by 2 bases, with 12 bases between. The germline gives CDR1 MNHEY, CDR2 SMNVEV (reference sequence). This CDR3 spans 13 amino acids. CDR3 region: CASGEALNTEAFF. The CDR3 bases are TGTGCCAGCGGAGAGGCCCTTAACACTGAAGCTTTCTTT.

As concerns this clone: The same CDR3 is also encoded by other DNA sequences in this sample. The chain carries TRBV9 and TRBJ1-1; D may be TRBD1 (5 bases). V lost 4 bases, J lost 1 base, and 11 bases lay in between. This CDR3 contains 14 residues. Germline CDR1 is SGDLS and CDR2 is YYNGEE. CDR3 protein: CASSIHQGNTEAFF. The CDR3 bases are TGTGCCAGCAGCATCCATCAGGGGAACACTGAAGCTTTCTTT.

The rearrangement uses TRBV25-1 and TRBJ1-3; D is unresolved. This CDR3 is 12 amino acids long. The V end was cut by 6 bases, the J end by 3 bases, with 6 bases between. Germline lookup yields CDR1 MGHDK and CDR2 SYGVNS. The CDR3, as DNA: TGTGCCAGCAGCTACGGTGGAAACACCATATATTTT. It specifies CASSYGGNTIYF.

The rearrangement links TRBV5-6 to TRBJ2-5; TRBD2 aligns across 8 bases. In germline, CDR1 is SGHDT, CDR2 YYEEEE. The J segment lost 5 bases and the V segment lost 0 bases, leaving 9 bases of the junction unmatched. CDR3 length: 16 amino acids. The CDR3 is CASSLALSGSWETQYF. CDR3 in DNA: TGTGCCAGCAGCTTGGCCCTCAGCGGGAGTTGGGAGACCCAGTACTTC.

The genes are TRBV10-1 and TRBJ2-2; tentative D call: TRBD1 (7 bases). The V gene lost 3 bases and the J gene lost 5 bases, with 13 bases spanning the gap. The CDR3 runs to 15 residues. Germline lookup yields CDR1 WNHNN and CDR2 SYGVQD (reference sequence). The CDR3 here is CASSESQGGTGELFF. The CDR3 DNA follows: TGCGCCAGCAGTGAATCCCAGGGGGGAACCGGGGAGCTGTTTTTT.

This clone appeared once. The rearrangement links TRBV18 to TRBJ1-6; 8 bases fit TRBD1. After removal of 1 base from V and 0 bases from J, the junction contained 5 bases not matched to a gene. CDR1 and CDR2 from the germline V gene are KGHSH and LQKENI. This CDR3 region has 18 residues. The CDR3 region is CASSPQWDRSSYNSPLHF. The CDR3 coding sequence is TGTGCCAGCTCACCACAATGGGACAGGAGCTCCTATAATTCACCCCTCCACTTT.

This clone was picked up a small number of times. The chain carries TRBV10-1 and TRBJ1-1; D unresolved. The V end was cut by 8 bases, the J end by 2 bases, with 12 bases between. This CDR3 spans 13 amino acids. Germline CDR1 and CDR2: WNHNN and SYGVQD (reference sequence). This chain's CDR3 is CASREAGNTEAFF. The CDR3 region has the DNA TGCGCCAGCCGGGAGGCGGGAAACACTGAAGCTTTCTTT.

The rearrangement uses TRBV18 and TRBJ2-7; TRBD1 matches at 7 bases. Germline CDR1 and CDR2: KGHSH and LQKENI. V lost 3 bases and J lost 3; bases outside the gene matches: 5. CDR3 length: 14 amino acids. CDR3 in DNA: TGTGCCAGCTCACCGGAGACAGGGCTCTACGAGCAGTACTTC. Amino acids: CASSPETGLYEQYF.

The CDR3 DNA reads as TGTGCCAGTAGTATAAATGAGGACACTGAAGCTTTCTTT. Its translation is CASSINEDTEAFF. J is TRBJ1-1 and V is TRBV19; the D is unclear. Per germline, CDR1 LNHDA and CDR2 SQIVND (reference sequence). The germline V and J ends were trimmed by 2 bases and 3 bases, with 7 bases remaining between them. There are 13 residues in the CDR3.

The rearrangement joins TRBV6-5 to TRBJ1-6; D possibly corresponds to TRBD1 (5 bases). Germline V gives CDR1 MNHEY, CDR2 SVGAGI. V was trimmed by 6 bases and J by 9 bases, leaving 15 bases between them. The CDR3 sequence is 14 residues long. The CDR3 sequence is CASRISGDSSPLHF. The CDR3, as DNA: TGTGCCAGCAGGATCTCGGGGGATAGTTCACCCCTCCACTTT.

This chain uses TRBV29-1 with TRBJ2-3, with D tentatively TRBD2 (5 bases). Germline V lookup: CDR1 SQVTM, CDR2 ANQGSEA. The CDR3 loop spans 12 amino acids. V shed 0 bases and J shed 4 bases, with 5 bases lying between them. The CDR3 coding sequence is TGCAGCGTTGAAGAGCGGGCAGATACGCAGTATTTT. It is translated as CSVEERADTQYF.

The chain has TRBV7-2 and TRBJ2-1; 14 nucleotides line up with TRBD2. Trimming at V came to 4 bases and at J to 8 bases, leaving 7 bases not matched to a gene. The CDR3 extends over 16 amino acids. Germline V CDR1 and CDR2: SGHTA, FQGNSA. The DNA of the CDR3 is TGTGCCAGCAGCTCCCAGGGACTAGCGGGAGTGGATGAGCAGTTCTTC. Protein: CASSSQGLAGVDEQFF.

The rearrangement links TRBV28 to TRBJ1-3; D gene ambiguous. Trimming cost V 6 bases and J 4 bases, with 10 bases left between them. Per germline, CDR1 MDHEN and CDR2 SYDVKM. The length of the CDR3 is 13 residues. The CDR3 region is CASRGQWGNTIYF. The CDR3 DNA sequence: TGTGCCAGCAGGGGCCAGTGGGGAAACACCATATATTTT. The full variable domain, its missing parts supplied by reference TRBV28 and TRBJ1-3, is DVKVTQSSRYLVKRTGEKVFLECVQDMDHENMFWYRQDPGLGLRLIYFSYDVKMKEKGDIPEGYSVSREKKERFSLILESASTNQTSMYLCASRGQWGNTIYFGEGSWLTVV.